The 5 T cell receptor beta chains below all came from one sample that was sequenced in a study of blood T cell repertoires in COVID-19. TCRdb's copy holds only in-frame clones and misses some; the assay was immunoSEQ multiplex PCR. The data show a few hundred thousand clones, with approximately 90% seen just once and roughly 0.87% held by the top ten. Sequenced sample: peripheral blood. These receptors were taken from a man younger than 35 with COVID-19, enrolled during active disease.

V and J are TRBV7-8 and TRBJ2-2; 12 bases fit TRBD2. This CDR3 is built from 19 residues. With V trimmed by 2 bases and J by 3 bases, 10 bases remained unmatched. Germline CDR1 SGHVS, CDR2 FQNEAQ. The CDR3 sequence is CASSLLASGGDSYTGELFF. The CDR3 nucleotides are TGTGCCAGCAGCTTATTGGCTAGCGGGGGGGATTCGTACACCGGGGAGCTGTTTTTT.

This chain links TRBV7-9 with TRBJ1-1; 7 bases align to TRBD1. The CDR3 totals 13 residues. Looked up from germline, CDR1 is SEHNR and CDR2 is FQNEAQ (reference sequence). The ends lost 4 bases at V and 8 bases at J; junction bases unmatched: 7. DNA for the CDR3: TGTGCCAGCAGCTCCCAAGAGGGGGCGGAAGCTTTCTTT. This translates into CASSSQEGAEAFF.

The V call is TRBV14, the J call TRBJ2-1, with TRBD2 matching 7 bases. There are 14 residues in the CDR3. In germline, CDR1 is SGHDN, CDR2 FVKESK. V shed 3 bases and J 3 bases; nucleotides not matched to a gene: 2. The CDR3 reads CASSHWTSYNEQFF. DNA of the CDR3: TGTGCCAGCAGCCACTGGACTAGCTACAATGAGCAGTTCTTC.

V is TRBV30 and J is TRBJ1-2; the D is unclear. This CDR3 region has 13 residues. Germline V gives CDR1 GTSNPN, CDR2 SVGIG (reference sequence). Between the trimmed V and J ends, which lost 2 bases and 6 bases, there was a span of 13 bases. For the CDR3, the DNA is TGTGCCTGGAGTATGTCCACAACGCATGGCTACACCTTC. This sequence encodes CAWSMSTTHGYTF.

This chain uses TRBV10-3 with TRBJ2-3; 14 bases fit TRBD2. Germline values: CDR1 ENHRY, CDR2 SYGVKD. The CDR3 runs 16 residues. With 6 bases clipped from V and 4 bases from J, the junction kept 6 bases outside the gene matches. The DNA for the CDR3 is TGTGCCATCAGGTCGGGACTAGCGGGAGATGCAGATACGCAGTATTTT. It is translated as CAIRSGLAGDADTQYF.